This TCR beta chain was found in a study of identical twins (dated by TCRdb to about 2016). Some background on the complete study: To test whether fetal clonotypes persist, this study deep-sequenced TCR alpha and beta repertoires from monozygotic twins, from unrelated adults of various ages, and from cord blood. Replicate twin experiments were performed at different times using different library preparation protocols to rule out contamination. What the authors observed across the whole study: In monozygotic twins, out-of-frame TCR alpha sharing was systematically underestimated by recombination models, although the models agreed with sharing between unrelated individuals. Fewer insertions were carried by abundant cord blood beta clonotypes; a weaker similar trend was observed in young adult naive repertoires, while no such trend was observed in memory repertoires. Compared with coincidental sharing between unrelated individuals, out-of-frame TCR alpha sequences shared between twins showed an excess of sequences with low generation probability. Invariant T cells such as MAIT and iNKT could partly confound zero-insertion analyses, though diverse VJ usage argued against this for most clonotypes. Because the same donors could not be followed over many years, conclusions were based on cross-sectional statistical analysis. A weaker excess of twin sharing was found in beta out-of-frame sequences because the signal-to-noise ratio was lowered by fewer shared sequences.

The table lists this clonotype with a few counts. The antigen it recognizes is unknown. It has no much larger one-base neighbor in the sample; base qualities were not kept. The library relied on 5' RACE. Sequenced using an Illumina HiSeq 2000. A universal primer binding site was introduced by template switching, and a unique molecular identifier was present in the final cDNA, enabling accurate counting of TCR cDNA molecules. Specific primers in the conserved constant-segment region were used to synthesize first-strand cDNA for TCR alpha and beta chains. To control for contamination, every cDNA library was double barcoded, receiving both a SMART-Mk sample barcode and Illumina barcodes. Two successive PCR steps introduced TruSeq adapter sequences along with Illumina sample barcodes. The TCR alpha and beta cDNA libraries were sequenced on the Illumina HiSeq platform using custom primers. In the source study's methods: MiGEC was used to process raw reads and extract unique molecular identifiers, and MiXCR was used to find CDR3 positions. Recombination models were inferred per individual with the repgenHMM and IGoR tools using an EM algorithm. Shared clonotype analysis was performed with the tcR package in R, normalizing sharing by the product of cloneset sizes. To study raw recombination without the effects of thymic and clonal selection, out-of-frame nonproductive sequences were analyzed. TCRdb reprocessing: public reads trimmed at Q25 with fastp, clones called with MiXCR, in-frame beta chains kept. Each entry merges the rows of one CDR3 protein and shows their most common DNA and genes. TCRdb's processing, not the study's, gives the V and J calls here. This sample gives hundreds of thousands of distinct CDR3 sequences in total; 5.5% to 7.5% of them show up just once. Of the sample, 1.5% to 2% is held by the ten largest clones.

Every donor was a healthy Caucasian. The study also sequenced three unrelated non-twin adults: a male aged 18 to 29, a male aged 50 to 59 and a female aged 50 to 59. Miltenyi CD45RO+ enrichment and human naive T-cell isolation kits were used to isolate memory (CD45RO+) and naive T cells from PBMC. The germline V gene provides CDR1 MDHEN and CDR2 SYDVKM. Germline trimming amounts to 5 bases on V and 5 bases on J, with 9 as the count of junction bases outside the gene matches. The CDR3 holds 14 amino acids from the cysteine to the phenylalanine. Of all the DNA, just the CDR3 is kept, 42 bases in frame from base 1.

What was sequenced was naive T cells sorted from blood. The cell subset or site tag for this specimen amounts to: cells isolated with a human naive T-cell isolation kit. The V and J segments used are TRBV28 and TRBJ2-7; 7 central bases correspond to TRBD1. The receptor comes from a young man in good health. The sequence in DNA is TGTGCCAGCAGTCCCAGACAGGGTGCCCACGAGCAGTACTTC. This yields the protein CASSPRQGAHEQYF.